The source of this T cell receptor gamma chain is a study of gamma-delta chains in newborns, infants, children. Whole-study context: Polyclonal expansion of innate γδ T cells after birth follows microbial exposure.

TCRdb reanalysed the reads via CATT. The data hold 550 to 800 gamma-chain clones, with approximately 32% observed a single time. Per germline, CDR1 GITISATS and CDR2 ISYDGTV (reference sequence). The CDR3 contains 15 residues. The ends lost 4 bases at V and 5 bases at J; junction bases unmatched: 2. Notes on this clone: A much larger clone lies a single base off, so this may be a read error.

V gene TRGV9 combines with J gene TRGJP. The J gene, left out of TCRdb, was set here by checking the DNA against germline. The TCR comes from a child who was a newborn, infant or young child, either healthy, febrile or measles-vaccinated (not recorded which). Sequencing was performed on blood. The CDR3: CALWEEELGKKIKVF. In DNA, the CDR3 is TGTGCCTTGTGGGAAGAAGAGTTGGGCAAAAAAATCAAGGTATTT.